The source of this TCR beta chain is a study of blood T cell repertoires in COVID-19. Study overall: The study drew acute and convalescent COVID-19 samples from the United States, Italy and Spain. PBMCs, B-cell-depleted T cells, or T cells were the source of the cDNA or gDNA that made up the material.

How the authors handled the data: Cell counts per sample came from amplifying reference gene primers. Sequencing was performed with immunoSEQ multiplex PCR; in TCRdb, only in-frame clones are kept and a portion is missing. V, J and clone size were drawn from that table, and D and trimming were deduced from the DNA. Here the sample spans 200,000 to 300,000 clones, about 83% being singletons. Sequencing used peripheral blood. This sequence originates from a man under 40 who had recovered from COVID-19.

The CDR3 DNA is TGCAGCGACTCGACAGGGTTCTCTCATGAGCAGTTCTTC. Protein sequence: CSDSTGFSHEQFF. J is TRBJ2-1 and V is TRBV29-1, with 7 bases that match TRBD1. Per the germline V gene, CDR1 is SQVTM and CDR2 is ANQGSEA. CDR3 length equals 13 residues. Trimming took 7 bases from V and 8 from J; bases not matched to a gene: 11.